This entry describes one T cell receptor (beta chain). Antigen unknown. There was relapse after autologous stem cell transplantation in every patient, and there was variation in brentuximab vedotin exposure. The source of the sample is a study of PD-1 blockade in classical Hodgkin lymphoma. Study-wide results and caveats: Complete responders' baseline diversity resembled that of newly diagnosed patients.

The data were produced by immunoSEQ multiplex PCR, yet TCRdb's version contains in-frame clones alone and is incomplete. The sample has 90,000 to 130,000 clones, roughly nine tenths seen once. Germline V gene sequence: CDR1 SGHAT, CDR2 FQNNGV. The CDR3 sequence is 15 residues long. After removal of 0 bases from V and 6 bases from J, the junction contained 8 bases not matched to a gene. The starting material was peripheral blood mononuclear cells (PBMCs), obtained before the second cycle of nivolumab. The chain is built from TRBV11-2 and TRBJ2-7, with 7 bases that match TRBD2. This receptor was identified in a human donor with classical Hodgkin lymphoma. CDR3 protein: CASSLDVGGFLEQYF. The CDR3 DNA reads TGTGCCAGCAGCTTAGATGTGGGGGGGTTTCTCGAGCAGTACTTC.